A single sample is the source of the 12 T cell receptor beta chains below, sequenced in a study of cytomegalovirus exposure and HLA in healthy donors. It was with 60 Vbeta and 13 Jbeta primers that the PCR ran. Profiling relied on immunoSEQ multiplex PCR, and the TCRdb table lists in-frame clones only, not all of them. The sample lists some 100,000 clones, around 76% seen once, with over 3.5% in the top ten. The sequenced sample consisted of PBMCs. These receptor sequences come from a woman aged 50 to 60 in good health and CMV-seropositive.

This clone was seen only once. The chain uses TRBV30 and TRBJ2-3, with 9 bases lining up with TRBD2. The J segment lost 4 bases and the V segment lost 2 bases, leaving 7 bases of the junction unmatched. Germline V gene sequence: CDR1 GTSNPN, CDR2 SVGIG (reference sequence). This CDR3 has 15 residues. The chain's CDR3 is CAWSFSGSRADTQYF. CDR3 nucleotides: TGTGCCTGGAGTTTTAGCGGGAGTAGGGCAGATACGCAGTATTTT.

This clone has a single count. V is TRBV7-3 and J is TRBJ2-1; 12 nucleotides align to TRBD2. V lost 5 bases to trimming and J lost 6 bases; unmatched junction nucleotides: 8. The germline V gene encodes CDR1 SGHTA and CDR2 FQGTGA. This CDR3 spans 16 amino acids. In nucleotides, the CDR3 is TGTGCCAGCAGCCCATGGGCTAGCGGGGGGGTCAATGAGCAGTTCTTC. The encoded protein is CASSPWASGGVNEQFF.

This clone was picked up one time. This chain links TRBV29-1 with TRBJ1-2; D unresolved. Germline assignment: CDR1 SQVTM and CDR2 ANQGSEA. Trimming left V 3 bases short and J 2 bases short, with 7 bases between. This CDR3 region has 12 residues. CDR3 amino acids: CSVDDGNYGYTF. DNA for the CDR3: TGCAGCGTTGATGACGGGAACTATGGCTACACCTTC.

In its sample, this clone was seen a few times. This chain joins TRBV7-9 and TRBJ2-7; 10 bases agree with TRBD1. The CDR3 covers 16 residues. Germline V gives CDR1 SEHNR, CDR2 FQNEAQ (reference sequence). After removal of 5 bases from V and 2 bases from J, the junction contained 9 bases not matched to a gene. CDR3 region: CASSPSPTGGAYEQYF. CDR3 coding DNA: TGTGCCAGCAGCCCGAGCCCGACAGGGGGCGCCTACGAGCAGTACTTC.

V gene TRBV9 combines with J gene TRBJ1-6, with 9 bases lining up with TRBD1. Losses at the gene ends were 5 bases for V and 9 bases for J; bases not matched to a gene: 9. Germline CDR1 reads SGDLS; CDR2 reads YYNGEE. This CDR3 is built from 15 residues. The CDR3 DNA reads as TGTGCCAGCAGTAGGACAGGGGCCCATGGTTCACCCCTCCACTTT. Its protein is CASSRTGAHGSPLHF.

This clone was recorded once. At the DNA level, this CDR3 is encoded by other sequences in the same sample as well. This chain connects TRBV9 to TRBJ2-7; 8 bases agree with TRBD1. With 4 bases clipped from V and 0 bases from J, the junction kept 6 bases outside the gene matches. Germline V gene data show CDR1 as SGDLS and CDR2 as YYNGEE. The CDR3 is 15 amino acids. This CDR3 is CASSPGQGSSYEQYF. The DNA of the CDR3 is TGTGCCAGCAGCCCTGGACAGGGAAGCTCCTACGAGCAGTACTTC. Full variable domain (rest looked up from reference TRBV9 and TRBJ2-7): DSGVTQTPKHLITATGQRVTLRCSPRSGDLSVYWYQQSLDQGLQFLIQYYNGEERAKGNILERFSAQQFPDLHSELNLSSLELGDSALYFCASSPGQGSSYEQYFGPGTRLTVT.

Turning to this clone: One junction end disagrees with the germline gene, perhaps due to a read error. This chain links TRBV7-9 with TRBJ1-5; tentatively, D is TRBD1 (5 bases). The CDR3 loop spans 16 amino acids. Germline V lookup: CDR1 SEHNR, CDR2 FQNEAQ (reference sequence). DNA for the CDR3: TGTTCCAGCAGCAATACGGGGGGTAGTAGCAATCAGCCCCAGCATTTT. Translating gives CSSSNTGGSSNQPQHF.

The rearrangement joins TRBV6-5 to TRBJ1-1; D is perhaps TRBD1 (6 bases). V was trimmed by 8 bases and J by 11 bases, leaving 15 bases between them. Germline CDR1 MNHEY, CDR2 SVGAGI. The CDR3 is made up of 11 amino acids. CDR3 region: CASVGTGRAFF. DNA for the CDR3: TGTGCCAGCGTGGGAACAGGGCGGGCTTTCTTT.

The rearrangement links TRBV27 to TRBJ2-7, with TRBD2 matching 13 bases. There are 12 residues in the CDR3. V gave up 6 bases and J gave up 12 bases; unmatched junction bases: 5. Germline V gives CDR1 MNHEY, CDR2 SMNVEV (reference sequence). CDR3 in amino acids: CASRTSGGRLYF. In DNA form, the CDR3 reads TGTGCCAGCAGGACTAGCGGGGGGCGCCTGTACTTC.

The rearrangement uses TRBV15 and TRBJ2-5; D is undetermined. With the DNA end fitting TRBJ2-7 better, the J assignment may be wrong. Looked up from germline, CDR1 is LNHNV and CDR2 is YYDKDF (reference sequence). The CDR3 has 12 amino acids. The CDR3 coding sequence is TGTGCCACCAGCTCTCCTACCTACGAGCAGTACTTC. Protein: CATSSPTYEQYF.

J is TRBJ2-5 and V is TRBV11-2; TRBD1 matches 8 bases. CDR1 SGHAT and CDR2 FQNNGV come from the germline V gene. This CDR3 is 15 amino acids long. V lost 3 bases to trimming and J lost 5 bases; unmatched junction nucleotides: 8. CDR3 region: CASSFNQGAWETQYF. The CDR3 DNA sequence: TGTGCCAGCAGCTTCAACCAGGGGGCATGGGAGACCCAGTACTTC. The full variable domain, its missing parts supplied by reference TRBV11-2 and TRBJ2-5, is EAGVAQSPRYKIIEKRQSVAFWCNPISGHATLYWYQQILGQGPKLLIQFQNNGVVDDSQLPKDRFSAERLKGVDSTLKIQPAKLEDSAVYLCASSFNQGAWETQYFGPGTRLLVL.

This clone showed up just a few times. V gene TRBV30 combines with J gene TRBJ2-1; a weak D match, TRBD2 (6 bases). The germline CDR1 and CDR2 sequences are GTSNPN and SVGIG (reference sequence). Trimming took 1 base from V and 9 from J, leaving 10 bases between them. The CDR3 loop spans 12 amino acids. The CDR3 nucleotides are TGTGCCTGGAGTGACCTGCGGGGTGAGCAGTTCTTC. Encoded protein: CAWSDLRGEQFF.